This T cell receptor (beta chain) was profiled in a study of radiation and T cells in renal cell carcinoma. This table comes from immunoSEQ multiplex PCR, and its TCRdb copy is limited to in-frame clones, with some not included. The sample has 65,000 to 80,000 clones; 80% to 90% are singletons. Time point given: blood 2 weeks post-SBRT. Treatment of the sample: 15 Gy SBRT to primary tumor, nephrectomy 4 weeks later. The CDR3 length is 16 residues. Germline lookup yields CDR1 SGHDN and CDR2 FVKESK. V dropped 4 bases and J dropped 4 bases, with 19 bases sitting between them. The source is a woman aged 45-59 years with renal cell carcinoma. Source: blood, taken from a patient whose treatment included radiotherapy and nephrectomy. The rearrangement uses TRBV14 and TRBJ1-1; TRBD1 might be the D (6 bases). The CDR3 here is CASSLNRGTQTTEAFF. The CDR3 bases are TGTGCCAGCAGCCTAAACCGGGGGACACAGACCACTGAAGCTTTCTTT. Looking up the rest from reference TRBV14 and TRBJ1-1 gives the full variable domain: EAGVTQFPSHSVIEKGQTVTLRCDPISGHDNLYWYRRVMGKEIKFLLHFVKESKQDESGMPNNRFLAERTGGTYSTLKVQPAELEDSGVYFCASSLNRGTQTTEAFFGQGTRLTVV.